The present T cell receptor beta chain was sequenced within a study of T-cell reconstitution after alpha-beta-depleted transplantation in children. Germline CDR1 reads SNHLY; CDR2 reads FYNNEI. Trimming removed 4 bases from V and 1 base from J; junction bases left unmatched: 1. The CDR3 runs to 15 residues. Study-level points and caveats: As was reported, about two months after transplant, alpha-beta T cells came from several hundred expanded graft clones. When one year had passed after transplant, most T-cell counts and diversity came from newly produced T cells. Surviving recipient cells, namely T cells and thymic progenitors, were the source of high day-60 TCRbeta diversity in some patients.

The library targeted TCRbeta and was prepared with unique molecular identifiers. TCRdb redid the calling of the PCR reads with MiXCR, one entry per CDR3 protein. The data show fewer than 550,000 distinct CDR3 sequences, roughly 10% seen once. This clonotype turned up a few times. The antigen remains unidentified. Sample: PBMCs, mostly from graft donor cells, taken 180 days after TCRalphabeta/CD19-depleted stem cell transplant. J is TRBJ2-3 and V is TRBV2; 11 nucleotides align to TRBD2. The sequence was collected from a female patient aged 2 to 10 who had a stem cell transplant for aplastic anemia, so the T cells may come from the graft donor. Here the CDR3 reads CASSGLAGRTDTQYF. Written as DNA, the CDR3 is TGTGCCAGCAGTGGACTAGCGGGACGCACAGATACGCAGTATTTT.